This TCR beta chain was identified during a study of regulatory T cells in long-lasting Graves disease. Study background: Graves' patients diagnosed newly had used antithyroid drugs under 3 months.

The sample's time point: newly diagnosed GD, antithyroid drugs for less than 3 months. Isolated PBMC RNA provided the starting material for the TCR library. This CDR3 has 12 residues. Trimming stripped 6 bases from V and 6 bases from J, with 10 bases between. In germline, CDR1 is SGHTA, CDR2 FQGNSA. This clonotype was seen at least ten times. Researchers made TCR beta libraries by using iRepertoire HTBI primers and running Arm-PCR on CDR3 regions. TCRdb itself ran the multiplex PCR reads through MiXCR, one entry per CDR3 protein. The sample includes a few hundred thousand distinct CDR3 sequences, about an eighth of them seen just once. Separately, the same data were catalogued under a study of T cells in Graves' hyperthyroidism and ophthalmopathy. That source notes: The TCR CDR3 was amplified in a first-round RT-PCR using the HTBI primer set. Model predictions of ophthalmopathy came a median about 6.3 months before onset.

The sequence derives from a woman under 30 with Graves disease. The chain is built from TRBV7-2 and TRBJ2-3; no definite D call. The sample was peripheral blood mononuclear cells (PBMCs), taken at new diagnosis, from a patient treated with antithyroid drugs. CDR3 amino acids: CASRLNRDTQYF. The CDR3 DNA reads TGTGCCAGCAGACTAAATCGTGATACGCAGTATTTT. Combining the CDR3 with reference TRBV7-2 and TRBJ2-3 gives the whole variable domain GAGVSQSPSNKVTEKGKDVELRCDPISGHTALYWYRQSLGQGLEFLIYFQGNSAPDKSGLPSDRFSAERTGGSVSTLTIQRTQQEDSAVYLCASRLNRDTQYFGPGTRLTVL.